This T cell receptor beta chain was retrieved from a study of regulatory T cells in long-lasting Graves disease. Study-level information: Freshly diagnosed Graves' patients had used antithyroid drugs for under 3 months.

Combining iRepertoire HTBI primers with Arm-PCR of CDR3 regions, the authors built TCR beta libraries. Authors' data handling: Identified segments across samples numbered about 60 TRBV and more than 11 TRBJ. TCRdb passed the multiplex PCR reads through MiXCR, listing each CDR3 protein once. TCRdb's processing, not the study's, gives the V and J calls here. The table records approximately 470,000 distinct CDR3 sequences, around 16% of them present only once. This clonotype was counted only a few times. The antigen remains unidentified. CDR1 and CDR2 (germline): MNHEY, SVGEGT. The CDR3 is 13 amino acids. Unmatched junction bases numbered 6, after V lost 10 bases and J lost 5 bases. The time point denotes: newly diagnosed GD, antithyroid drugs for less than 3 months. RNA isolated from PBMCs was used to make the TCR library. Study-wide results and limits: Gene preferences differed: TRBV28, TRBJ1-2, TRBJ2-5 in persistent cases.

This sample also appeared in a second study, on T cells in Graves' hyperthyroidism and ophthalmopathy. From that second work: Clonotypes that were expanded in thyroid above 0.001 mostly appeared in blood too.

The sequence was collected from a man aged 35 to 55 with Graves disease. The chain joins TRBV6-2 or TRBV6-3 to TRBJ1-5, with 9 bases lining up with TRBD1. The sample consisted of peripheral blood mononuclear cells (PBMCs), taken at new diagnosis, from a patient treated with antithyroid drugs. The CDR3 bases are TGTGCCACGGGACAGGGAGGATATCAGCCCCAGCATTTT. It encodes CATGQGGYQPQHF.